This TCR beta chain was captured by sequencing in a study of cytomegalovirus exposure and HLA in healthy donors. The V gene lost 3 bases and the J gene lost 6 bases, with 14 bases spanning the gap. Germline CDR1 and CDR2: LNHDA and SQIVND (reference sequence). This CDR3 is 15 amino acids long. This clone was recorded only once. The PCR made use of 60 Vbeta and 13 Jbeta primers. Using immunoSEQ multiplex PCR, the repertoire was profiled, and TCRdb retains in-frame clones only, with some absent. The repertoire holds approximately 280,000 clones, with roughly 89% as singletons. V gene TRBV19 combines with J gene TRBJ2-2; a possible D gene is TRBD2 (5 bases). Specimen: PBMCs. This sequence originates from a man in his forties in good health and CMV-seropositive. CDR3 amino acids: CASSIRGLLAGELFF. The CDR3 coding sequence is TGTGCCAGTAGTATTCGAGGGCTCCTCGCCGGGGAGCTGTTTTTT.